One sample yielded the 3 T cell receptor beta chains listed below, sequenced in a study of blood T cell repertoires in COVID-19. TCRdb keeps only in-frame clones here, not all; method: immunoSEQ multiplex PCR. The sample contains approximately 220,000 clones, under 90% of which appear only once. Sample: peripheral blood. These receptors all come from a middle-aged woman with active or convalescent COVID-19.

The chain links TRBV7-9 to TRBJ2-7; 12 positions match TRBD2. The CDR3 has 18 amino acids. In germline, CDR1 is SEHNR, CDR2 FQNEAQ (reference sequence). Trimming took 4 bases from V and 2 from J; bases not matched to a gene: 12. CDR3 sequence reads: CASSSSDLGLAGAYEQYF. The CDR3 DNA is TGTGCCAGCAGCTCTTCCGACCTGGGACTAGCGGGCGCCTACGAGCAGTACTTC.

J is TRBJ1-1 and V is TRBV5-4; D not certain. V was trimmed by 0 bases and J by 6 bases, leaving 21 bases between them. Germline V CDR1 and CDR2: SGHNT, YYREEE (reference sequence). This CDR3 contains 17 residues. The chain's CDR3 is CASSLVGSLGGPAEAFF. The CDR3 DNA reads as TGTGCCAGCAGCTTGGTCGGGAGCTTAGGTGGCCCCGCTGAAGCTTTCTTT.

The V and J genes are TRBV11-3 and TRBJ2-7; D is undetermined. CDR3 length: 14 residues. V lost 0 bases, J lost 3 bases, and 9 bases lay in between. Germline V gene data show CDR1 as SGHNT and CDR2 as YENEEA. This CDR3 reads CASSLDPTGYEQYF. The CDR3 DNA follows: TGTGCCAGCAGCTTAGACCCGACGGGCTACGAGCAGTACTTC.